These 20 T cell receptor beta chains originate from one sample sequenced in a study of cytomegalovirus exposure and HLA in healthy donors. The PCR employed 60 Vbeta primers together with 13 Jbeta primers. Method: immunoSEQ multiplex PCR; TCRdb's copy keeps in-frame clones and lacks some. The sample contains about 140,000 clones, around 10% of which appear only once. The sample consisted of PBMCs. Receptors were obtained from a woman in her forties in good health and CMV-seropositive.

This clone turned up a few times. This chain joins TRBV6-5 and TRBJ1-2; D remains ambiguous. CDR1 is MNHEY and CDR2 is SVGAGI in the germline V gene. Trimming shortened V by 6 bases and J by 7 bases, and 18 bases separated the two germline ends. The CDR3 consists of 14 residues. The CDR3 sequence: CASSPPAGAGGYTF. CDR3 nucleotides: TGTGCCAGCAGCCCCCCCGCGGGCGCAGGTGGCTACACCTTC.

CDR3: CASSILVSYEQYF. For the CDR3, the DNA is TGTGCCAGCAGCATACTAGTGTCCTACGAGCAGTACTTC. J is TRBJ2-7 and V is TRBV7-8, with a weak D call TRBD2 (5 bases). The CDR3 has 13 amino acids. The V gene lost 5 bases and the J gene lost 1 base, with 9 bases spanning the gap. The germline gives CDR1 SGHVS, CDR2 FQNEAQ. Supplemented by reference TRBV7-8 and TRBJ2-7, the full variable domain reads GAGVSQSPRYKVAKRGQDVALRCDPISGHVSLFWYQQALGQGPEFLTYFQNEAQLDKSGLPSDRFFAERPEGSVSTLKIQRTQQEDSAVYLCASSILVSYEQYFGPGTRLTVT.

This clone was seen a handful of times. The chain recombines TRBV7-2 with TRBJ1-1, with 7 bases that match TRBD1. This CDR3 contains 14 residues. After removal of 5 bases from V and 5 bases from J, the junction contained 8 bases not matched to a gene. Germline-derived CDR1 and CDR2 are SGHTA and FQGNSA. The CDR3 is CASSPGGGQTEAFF. CDR3 nucleotide sequence: TGTGCCAGCAGCCCCGGAGGGGGCCAGACTGAAGCTTTCTTT.

This clone appeared once. J is TRBJ1-2 and V is TRBV19, with D maybe TRBD1 (5 bases). This CDR3 contains 17 residues. Germline CDR1 LNHDA, CDR2 SQIVND (reference sequence). Trimming pared 2 bases from V and 4 bases from J, leaving 20 bases between. Written as DNA, the CDR3 is TGTGCCAGTAGTATAAGGCAGGGATCGATACATGGCTATGGCTACACCTTC. Amino acid sequence: CASSIRQGSIHGYGYTF.

The rearrangement uses TRBV6-5 and TRBJ1-1; 10 bases align to TRBD1. Germline V gives CDR1 MNHEY, CDR2 SVGAGI. The V and J ends lost 6 bases and 5 bases, in that order; junction bases with no gene match: 6. CDR3 length: 14 residues. CDR3 in DNA: TGTGCCAGCAGATCACCGGGACAGGGGACTGAAGCTTTCTTT. It is translated as CASRSPGQGTEAFF.

This clone occurred a few times. This chain joins TRBV18 and TRBJ1-2; 9 positions match TRBD1. Germline V CDR1 and CDR2: KGHSH, LQKENI. The CDR3 has 15 residues. J gave up 3 bases and V 4 bases, and 6 bases lay outside the gene matches. The chain's CDR3 is CASSHSDRGDYGYTF. CDR3 DNA sequence: TGTGCCAGCTCACACTCGGACAGGGGAGACTATGGCTACACCTTC.

This chain connects TRBV4-3 to TRBJ1-5, with TRBD1 as a possible D gene (6 bases). Trimming cost V 1 base and J 2 bases, with 9 bases left between them. Per the germline V gene, CDR1 is LGHNA and CDR2 is YSLEER. The CDR3 sequence is 15 residues long. In nucleotides, the CDR3 is TGCGCCAGCAGCCAAGGCAGGGGAGGCAATCAGCCCCAGCATTTT. Encoded protein: CASSQGRGGNQPQHF.

This clone appeared a few times. V usage is TRBV4-2 and J usage is TRBJ2-6; 12 bases fit TRBD1. V dropped 1 base and J dropped 4; count of bases not matched to a gene: 17. CDR1 LGHNA and CDR2 YNFKEQ come from the germline V gene. CDR3 length equals 22 residues. Here the CDR3 DNA reads TGTGCCAGCAGCCAAGGCCACCTGGGCGAAGGGGACAGGGGGCTAGGGGCCAACGTCCTGACTTTC. Protein: CASSQGHLGEGDRGLGANVLTF.

This sequence joins TRBV7-9 and TRBJ1-2; the match to TRBD1 covers 7 bases. Germline V gene data show CDR1 as SEHNR and CDR2 as FQNEAQ (reference sequence). The CDR3 has 17 amino acids. The junction had 9 bases not matched to a gene; V was cut back by 2 bases and J by 0 bases. The CDR3 reads CASSLPTGTDTNYGYTF. CDR3 nucleotides: TGTGCCAGCAGCTTACCGACCGGGACAGATACTAACTATGGCTACACCTTC. The full variable domain, rest sourced from reference TRBV7-9 and TRBJ1-2, is DTGVSQNPRHKITKRGQNVTFRCDPISEHNRLYWYRQTLGQGPEFLTYFQNEAQLEKSRLLSDRFSAERPKGSFSTLEIQRTEQGDSAMYLCASSLPTGTDTNYGYTFGSGTRLTVV.

In its sample, this clone was seen a few times. Here the CDR3 reads CASSSLKTGRNEKLFF. CDR3 coding DNA: TGTGCCAGTAGTTCGTTGAAAACAGGACGCAATGAAAAACTGTTTTTT. The chain carries TRBV19 and TRBJ1-4; maybe TRBD1 (5 bases). V was shortened by 5 bases and J by 5 bases, with 18 bases between the two germline ends. Germline V CDR1 and CDR2: LNHDA, SQIVND (reference sequence). The CDR3 has 16 amino acids.

The chain combines TRBV2 with TRBJ1-1; 10 bases line up with TRBD1. Germline V gives CDR1 SNHLY, CDR2 FYNNEI. Trimming took 2 bases from V and 10 from J; bases not matched to a gene: 10. CDR3 length equals 15 residues. CDR3 amino acids: CASSEKTGGKTAAFF. CDR3 coding DNA: TGTGCCAGCAGTGAAAAGACAGGGGGCAAGACGGCAGCTTTCTTT.

This chain connects TRBV7-2 to TRBJ1-5; D gene uncertain. Germline CDR1 reads SGHTA; CDR2 reads FQGNSA. The CDR3 has 17 residues. Trimming stripped 0 bases from V and 2 bases from J, with 14 bases between. CDR3 nucleotide sequence: TGTGCCAGCAGCTTAGCGCCCGGGGATAGGGGCAATCAGCCCCAGCATTTT. Its translation: CASSLAPGDRGNQPQHF. Complete variable domain (other parts from reference TRBV7-2 and TRBJ1-5): GAGVSQSPSNKVTEKGKDVELRCDPISGHTALYWYRQSLGQGLEFLIYFQGNSAPDKSGLPSDRFSAERTGGSVSTLTIQRTQQEDSAVYLCASSLAPGDRGNQPQHFGDGTRLSIL.

V gene TRBV5-1 combines with J gene TRBJ1-1, with TRBD1 identical over 8 bases. The CDR3 has 15 amino acids. Per germline, CDR1 SGHRS and CDR2 YFSETQ. The trim removed 3 bases at V and 4 bases at J, leaving 8 bases unmatched. The CDR3 sequence is CASSSAGTGVTEAFF. CDR3 bases: TGCGCCAGCAGCTCCGCCGGGACAGGAGTCACTGAAGCTTTCTTT. Supplemented by reference TRBV5-1 and TRBJ1-1, the full variable domain reads KAGVTQTPRYLIKTRGQQVTLSCSPISGHRSVSWYQQTPGQGLQFLFEYFSETQRNKGNFPGRFSGRQFSNSRSEMNVSTLELGDSALYLCASSSAGTGVTEAFFGQGTRLTVV.

The chain couples TRBV27 to TRBJ1-5; D is possibly TRBD1 (6 bases). With 3 bases removed from V and 4 bases from J, the gap between germline ends came to 13 bases. CDR3 size: 15 residues. The germline CDR1 and CDR2 sequences are MNHEY and SMNVEV (reference sequence). CDR3 sequence: CASSFSSGVNQPQHF. The CDR3 DNA is TGTGCCAGCAGTTTTTCGTCAGGGGTAAATCAGCCCCAGCATTTT.

The V gene is TRBV7-2, the J gene TRBJ1-2, with D perhaps matching TRBD1 (5 bases). Per germline, CDR1 SGHTA and CDR2 FQGNSA. The V and J ends lost 7 bases and 6 bases respectively, with 12 bases between them. CDR3 length equals 12 residues. CDR3 nucleotide sequence: TGTGCCAGCACTACCAGGGAGGATGGCTACACCTTC. Translating it yields CASTTREDGYTF.

This clone was recorded once. V and J are TRBV11-2 and TRBJ2-5, with 8 nucleotides matching TRBD2. The V gene end was trimmed by 7 bases and the J gene end by 4 bases; junction bases not matched to a gene: 11. Germline lookup yields CDR1 SGHAT and CDR2 FQNNGV. The CDR3 length is 15 residues. Here the CDR3 DNA reads TGTGCCAGCACCCCTCGGGGGGGCAGGACAGAGACCCAGTACTTC. Protein product: CASTPRGGRTETQYF.

This clone was seen only a few times. Compared with germline, one end of the junction differs, possibly owing to a read error. This chain links TRBV29-1 with TRBJ2-1; 12 nucleotides agree with TRBD1. The V gene's germline CDR1 is SQVTM and CDR2 ANQGSEA. The CDR3 totals 14 residues. The CDR3 bases are TGCAGCGTCGAAGGGGACAGGGGGCTGGGTGAGCAGTTCTTC. It yields the protein CSVEGDRGLGEQFF.

The chain carries TRBV7-3 and TRBJ2-6; a weak D match, TRBD1 (6 bases). Germline V gene data show CDR1 as SGHTA and CDR2 as FQGTGA. Trimming cost V 4 bases and J 0 bases, with 10 bases left between them. The CDR3 runs to 16 residues. CDR3 region: CASSSTTGSGANVLTF. Here the CDR3 DNA reads TGTGCCAGCAGCTCCACGACAGGCTCTGGGGCCAACGTCCTGACTTTC.

Only a few counts were recorded for this clone. The chain links TRBV7-2 to TRBJ2-5, with 7 bases fitting TRBD1. The J call may be faulty, since TRBJ2-7 better matches the DNA end. This CDR3 is built from 14 residues. CDR1 is SGHTA and CDR2 is FQGNSA in the germline V gene. In DNA, the CDR3 is TGTGCCAGCAGCTACAGGACAGGAGAAAGCGAGCAGTACTTC. Translating it yields CASSYRTGESEQYF.

This sequence joins TRBV6-6 and TRBJ1-4; maybe TRBD1 (5 bases). CDR3 length equals 14 residues. The V end was cut by 4 bases, the J end by 3 bases, with 9 bases between. Germline V gene lookup returns CDR1 MNHNY and CDR2 SVGAGI (reference sequence). The CDR3 loop reads CASSSGRSNEKLFF. Written as DNA, the CDR3 is TGTGCCAGCAGTTCAGGGCGATCTAATGAAAAACTGTTTTTT.